This T cell receptor (beta chain) was sequenced for a study of T cells in Graves' hyperthyroidism and ophthalmopathy. The CDR3 regions of TCR beta were amplified from RNA transcripts. The HTBI primer set drove a first-round RT-PCR of the TCR CDR3. MiXCR, run by TCRdb on the multiplex PCR reads, gives a single entry per CDR3 protein. The sample has approximately 740,000 distinct CDR3 sequences; 12% to 15% are singletons. Study-level results: Ophthalmopathy got predicted by the model a median about six months before its onset.

Uncontrolled infection, other autoimmune disease, pregnancy or lactation led to exclusion. In this sample, this clonotype turned up many times. The antigen remains undetermined. The CDR3 consists of 14 residues. Germline V lookup: CDR1 DFQATT, CDR2 SNEGSKA (reference sequence). J lost 5 bases, V lost 1 base, and 7 bases had no gene match. The specimen was blood. The chain has TRBV20-1 and TRBJ2-7, with 8 bases fitting TRBD1. The TCR comes from a woman between 18 and 29 years old with Graves' hyperthyroidism. The CDR3, as DNA: TGCAGTGCTAGAGTGACAGGGGCTAGAAACGAGCAGTACTTC. Translating it yields CSARVTGARNEQYF.